This T cell receptor (beta chain) originates from a study of T-cell reconstitution after alpha-beta-depleted transplantation in children. Worth noting for this clonotype: Its antigen is unidentified.

Regarding the study as a whole: High day-60 TCRbeta diversity in some patients came from surviving recipient T cells and thymic progenitors. It was newly produced T cells that mostly accounted for T-cell counts and diversity one year after transplant.

Trimming stripped 6 bases from V and 4 bases from J, with 20 bases between. The CDR3 totals 15 residues. CDR1 is DFQATT and CDR2 is SNEGSKA in the germline V gene (reference sequence). Unique molecular identifiers were built into the TCRbeta library. In TCRdb, the PCR reads were re-called with MiXCR into one record per CDR3 protein. Among about 580,000 distinct CDR3 sequences listed, roughly 23% were seen once. The chain links TRBV20-1 to TRBJ2-3; D may be TRBD1 (6 bases). The specimen comprised PBMCs, mostly from graft donor cells, sampled 360 days after TCRalphabeta/CD19-depleted stem cell transplant. The sequence was collected from a boy younger than two who had a stem cell transplant for acute myeloid leukemia, so the T cells may come from the graft donor. As DNA, the CDR3 is TGCAGTGCCCCGAAGGGGGTAATAAGTGCAGATACGCAGTATTTT. Protein product: CSAPKGVISADTQYF.